Reported below is one TCR beta chain. Barcoded TCR alpha and TCR beta cDNA libraries with UMIs came from 5'RACE using constant-segment primers. TCRdb reprocessed the 5' RACE reads with MiXCR, giving one entry per CDR3 protein. The data show around 340,000 distinct CDR3 sequences, around a fifth seen once. The sample is drawn from a study of T-cell memory formation after mild COVID-19. The wider study: TCR clustering was largely donor specific.

The CDR3 extends over 15 amino acids. Germline assignment: CDR1 SEHNR and CDR2 FQNEAQ (reference sequence). Trimming took off 4 bases at V and 7 bases at J, with 17 bases between the two ends. The TCR was taken from an adult woman who had mild COVID-19 (a few samples of this study predate the infection). Cell type and time point are not known. Sequenced: PBMCs or a T cell subset sorted from them (not recorded which). This chain links TRBV7-9 with TRBJ2-1; the D gene could be TRBD1 or TRBD2 (5 bases each). The CDR3: CASSWTGTTRNEQFF. The CDR3 DNA reads TGTGCCAGCAGCTGGACCGGGACGACACGGAATGAGCAGTTCTTC.